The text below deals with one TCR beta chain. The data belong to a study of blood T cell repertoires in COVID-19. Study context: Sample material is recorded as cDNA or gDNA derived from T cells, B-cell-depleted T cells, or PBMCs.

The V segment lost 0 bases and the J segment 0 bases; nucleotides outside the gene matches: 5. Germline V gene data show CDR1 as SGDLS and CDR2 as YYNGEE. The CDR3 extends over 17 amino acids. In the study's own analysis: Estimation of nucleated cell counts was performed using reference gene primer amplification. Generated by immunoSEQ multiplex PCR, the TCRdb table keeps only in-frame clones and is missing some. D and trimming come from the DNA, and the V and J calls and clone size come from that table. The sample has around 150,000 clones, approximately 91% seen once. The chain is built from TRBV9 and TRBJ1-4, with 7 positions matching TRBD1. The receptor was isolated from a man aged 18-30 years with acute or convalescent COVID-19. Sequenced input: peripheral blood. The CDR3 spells CASSVEAGGSTNEKLFF. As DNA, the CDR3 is TGTGCCAGCAGCGTAGAGGCAGGGGGGTCAACTAATGAAAAACTGTTTTTT. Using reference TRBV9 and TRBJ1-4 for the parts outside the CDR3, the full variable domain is DSGVTQTPKHLITATGQRVTLRCSPRSGDLSVYWYQQSLDQGLQFLIQYYNGEERAKGNILERFSAQQFPDLHSELNLSSLELGDSALYFCASSVEAGGSTNEKLFFGSGTQLSVL.